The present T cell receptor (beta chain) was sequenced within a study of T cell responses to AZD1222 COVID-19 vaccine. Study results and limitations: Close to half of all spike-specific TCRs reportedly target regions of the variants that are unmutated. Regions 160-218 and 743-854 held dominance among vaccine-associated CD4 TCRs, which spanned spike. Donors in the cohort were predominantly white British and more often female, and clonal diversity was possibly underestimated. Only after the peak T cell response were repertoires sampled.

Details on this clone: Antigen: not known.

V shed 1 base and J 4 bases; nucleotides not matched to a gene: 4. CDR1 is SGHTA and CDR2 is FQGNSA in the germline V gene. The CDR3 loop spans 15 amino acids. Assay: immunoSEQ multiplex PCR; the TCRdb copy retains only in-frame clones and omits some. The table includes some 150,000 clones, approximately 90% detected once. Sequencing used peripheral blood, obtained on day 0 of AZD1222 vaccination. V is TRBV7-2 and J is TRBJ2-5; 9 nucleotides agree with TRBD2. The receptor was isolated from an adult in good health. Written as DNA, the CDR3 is TGTGCCAGCAGCTTAGAACTAGCGGGTTTAGAGACCCAGTACTTC. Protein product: CASSLELAGLETQYF.